This T cell receptor (beta chain) was identified in a study of technical replicates of blood from a handful of donors. Here immunoSEQ multiplex PCR was the method, and the copy in TCRdb shows in-frame clones only, minus some. The table records 83,000 or so clones, around 94% of them present only once. The CDR3 length is 13 residues. The V gene lost 3 bases and the J gene lost 3 bases, with 8 bases spanning the gap. Germline V gene lookup returns CDR1 SGHAT and CDR2 FQNNGV. The receptor was isolated from a human donor in good health. The chain links TRBV11-2 to TRBJ1-1; D uncertain. The sample consisted of T cells isolated from PBMCs. The CDR3 nucleotides are TGTGCCAGCAGCTTCGGTCGAGACACTGAAGCTTTCTTT. Its protein product is CASSFGRDTEAFF.